The 9 T cell receptor beta chains presented below share a single source sample, sequenced in a study of cytomegalovirus exposure and HLA in healthy donors. Both 60 Vbeta primers and 13 Jbeta primers went into the PCR. Measured with immunoSEQ multiplex PCR; TCRdb has only the in-frame clones, and not every one. The data show about 140,000 clones, approximately 86% seen once. Sample: PBMCs. All receptors come from a middle-aged woman in good health and CMV-seronegative.

V and J are TRBV6-1 and TRBJ2-7, with 9 bases identical to TRBD1. Germline V gene data show CDR1 as MNHNS and CDR2 as SASEGT. The V segment lost 4 bases and the J segment 6 bases; nucleotides outside the gene matches: 10. The CDR3 totals 15 residues. Written as DNA, the CDR3 is TGTGCCAGCAGTGCCGCCCCCGGGACAGGGCGCGAGCAGTACTTC. As protein: CASSAAPGTGREQYF.

The V gene is TRBV5-1, the J gene TRBJ2-1; 14 nucleotides match TRBD2. With V trimmed by 2 bases and J by 6 bases, 7 bases remained unmatched. This CDR3 comprises 17 residues. Looked up from germline, CDR1 is SGHRS and CDR2 is YFSETQ. Here the CDR3 DNA reads TGCGCCAGCAGCTTCTGGGGGACTAGCGGGAGCCTCAATGAGCAGTTCTTC. Translation gives CASSFWGTSGSLNEQFF.

A remark on this clone: At one of its ends the junction is not consistent with the germline gene, which may arise from a read error. The chain couples TRBV10-3 to TRBJ2-1; TRBD1 matches 8 bases. In germline, CDR1 is ENHRY, CDR2 SYGVKD. This CDR3 has 16 residues. The CDR3, as DNA: TGTTCCATCAGTGTGGGGGGCAGGGGGCTAGGAAATGAGCAGTTCTTC. Protein product: CSISVGGRGLGNEQFF.

V usage is TRBV19 and J usage is TRBJ2-4; 13 positions match TRBD2. Per germline, CDR1 LNHDA and CDR2 SQIVND (reference sequence). V shed 6 bases and J 1 base; nucleotides not matched to a gene: 9. The length of the CDR3 is 18 residues. CDR3 sequence reads: CASRRGLAGVAAKNIQYF. CDR3 DNA: TGTGCCAGTAGAAGAGGACTAGCGGGAGTGGCTGCCAAAAACATTCAGTACTTC.

This clone was counted a single time. The V and J genes are TRBV10-3 and TRBJ2-7, with 10 nucleotides matching TRBD2. The germline CDR1 and CDR2 sequences are ENHRY and SYGVKD. J lost 4 bases, V lost 10 bases, and 4 bases had no gene match. The CDR3 runs 12 residues. The CDR3 region has the DNA TGTGCCACCGGACTAGCGGTTTACGAGCAGTACTTC. Protein: CATGLAVYEQYF.

As concerns this clone: One end of the junction fails to match germline, which may point to a read error. This chain connects TRBV28 to TRBJ2-5; 12 positions agree with TRBD1. This CDR3 has 13 residues. Germline CDR1 MDHEN, CDR2 SYDVKM. CDR3 in DNA: TGCTCCTCGGGACAGGGGGCTCTAGAGACCCAGTACTTC. Its protein is CSSGQGALETQYF.

The chain's CDR3 is CASSFRDRAQPQHF. The CDR3 DNA follows: TGCGCCAGCAGCTTCCGGGACAGGGCTCAGCCCCAGCATTTT. This sequence joins TRBV5-1 and TRBJ1-5, with 9 bases identical to TRBD1. CDR3 length: 14 residues. J lost 6 bases, V lost 2 bases, and 3 bases had no gene match. Germline lookup yields CDR1 SGHRS and CDR2 YFSETQ.

This clone was seen only once. The chain combines TRBV2 with TRBJ2-3, with D possibly being TRBD1 (7 bases). In germline, CDR1 is SNHLY, CDR2 FYNNEI. The V end lost 3 bases, the J end lost 4 bases, and 17 bases lay between the germline ends. This CDR3 is built from 16 residues. In DNA, the CDR3 is TGTGCCAGCAGTGAGACGGGGCAGGGGGGAGCAGATACGCAGTATTTT. This codes for CASSETGQGGADTQYF.

This clone was recorded once. The V gene is TRBV12-5, the J gene TRBJ2-6; TRBD1 agrees at 9 bases. CDR3 length: 20 residues. CDR1 LGHNT and CDR2 FRNRAP come from the germline V gene. V shed 5 bases, J shed 4 bases, and the junction held 18 bases outside the gene matches. The CDR3 reads CASGRRFPTGGAKGANVLTF. CDR3 nucleotide sequence: TGTGCTAGTGGTCGTCGCTTCCCAACAGGGGGCGCAAAAGGGGCCAACGTCCTGACTTTC.